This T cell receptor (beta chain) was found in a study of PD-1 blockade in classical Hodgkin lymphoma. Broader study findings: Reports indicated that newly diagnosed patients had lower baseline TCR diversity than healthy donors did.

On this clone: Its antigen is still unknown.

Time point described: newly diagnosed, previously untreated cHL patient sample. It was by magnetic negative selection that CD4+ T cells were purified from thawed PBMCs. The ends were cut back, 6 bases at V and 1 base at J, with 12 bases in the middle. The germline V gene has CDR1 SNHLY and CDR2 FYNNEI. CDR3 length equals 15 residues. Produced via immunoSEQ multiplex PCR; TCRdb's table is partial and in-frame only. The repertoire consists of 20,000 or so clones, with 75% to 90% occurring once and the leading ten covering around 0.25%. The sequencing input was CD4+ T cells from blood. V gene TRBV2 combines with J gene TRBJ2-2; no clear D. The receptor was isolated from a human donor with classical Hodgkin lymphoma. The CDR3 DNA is TGTGCCAGCAGGGCACGGGTGGGGAACACCGGGGAGCTGTTTTTT. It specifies CASRARVGNTGELFF.